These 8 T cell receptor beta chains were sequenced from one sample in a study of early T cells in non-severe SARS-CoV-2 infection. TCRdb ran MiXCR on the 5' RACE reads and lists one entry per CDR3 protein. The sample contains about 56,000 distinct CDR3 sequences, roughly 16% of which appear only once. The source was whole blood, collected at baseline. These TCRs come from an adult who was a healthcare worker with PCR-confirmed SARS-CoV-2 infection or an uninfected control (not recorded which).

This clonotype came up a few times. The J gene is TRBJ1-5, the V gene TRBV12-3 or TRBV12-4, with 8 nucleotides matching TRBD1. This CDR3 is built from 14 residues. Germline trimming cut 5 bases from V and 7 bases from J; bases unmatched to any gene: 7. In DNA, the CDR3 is TGTGCCAGCAGTCCGGACAGGGACGACCAGCCCCAGCATTTT. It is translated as CASSPDRDDQPQHF.

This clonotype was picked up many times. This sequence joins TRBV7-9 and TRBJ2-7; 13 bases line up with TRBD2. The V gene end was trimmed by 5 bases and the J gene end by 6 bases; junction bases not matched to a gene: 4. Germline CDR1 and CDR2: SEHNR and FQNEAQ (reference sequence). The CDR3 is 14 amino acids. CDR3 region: CASSTSGRAGEQYF. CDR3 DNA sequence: TGTGCCAGCAGCACTAGCGGGAGGGCCGGCGAGCAGTACTTC.

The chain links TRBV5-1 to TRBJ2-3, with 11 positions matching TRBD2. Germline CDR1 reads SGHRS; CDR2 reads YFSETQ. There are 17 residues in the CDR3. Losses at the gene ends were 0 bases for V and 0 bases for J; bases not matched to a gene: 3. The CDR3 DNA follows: TGCGCCAGCAGCTTGGGACTAGCGGGACGAAGCACAGATACGCAGTATTTT. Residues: CASSLGLAGRSTDTQYF.

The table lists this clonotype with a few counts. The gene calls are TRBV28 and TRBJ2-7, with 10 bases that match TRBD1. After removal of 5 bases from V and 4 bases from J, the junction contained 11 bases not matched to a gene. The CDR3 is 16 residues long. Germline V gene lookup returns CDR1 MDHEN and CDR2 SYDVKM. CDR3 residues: CASSPPGQGFVYEQYF. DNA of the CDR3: TGTGCCAGCAGTCCTCCGGGACAGGGGTTCGTATACGAGCAGTACTTC.

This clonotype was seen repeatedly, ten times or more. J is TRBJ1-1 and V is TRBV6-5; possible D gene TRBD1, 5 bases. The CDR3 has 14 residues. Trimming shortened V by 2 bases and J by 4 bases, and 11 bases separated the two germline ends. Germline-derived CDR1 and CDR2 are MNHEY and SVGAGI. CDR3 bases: TGTGCCAGCAGTTACCTTACAAGGGGCACTGAAGCTTTCTTT. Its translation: CASSYLTRGTEAFF.

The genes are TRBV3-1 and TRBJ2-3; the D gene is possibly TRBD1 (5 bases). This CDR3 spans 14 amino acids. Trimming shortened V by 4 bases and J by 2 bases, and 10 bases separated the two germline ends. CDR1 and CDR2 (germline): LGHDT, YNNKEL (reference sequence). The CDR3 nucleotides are TGTGCCAGCAGCCCGCAGACAGCCACAGATACGCAGTATTTT. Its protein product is CASSPQTATDTQYF.

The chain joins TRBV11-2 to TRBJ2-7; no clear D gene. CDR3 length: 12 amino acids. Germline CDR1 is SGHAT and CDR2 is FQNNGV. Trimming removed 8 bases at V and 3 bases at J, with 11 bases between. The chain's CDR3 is CASRRAGYEQYF. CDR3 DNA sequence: TGTGCCAGCCGCCGGGCCGGCTACGAGCAGTACTTC.

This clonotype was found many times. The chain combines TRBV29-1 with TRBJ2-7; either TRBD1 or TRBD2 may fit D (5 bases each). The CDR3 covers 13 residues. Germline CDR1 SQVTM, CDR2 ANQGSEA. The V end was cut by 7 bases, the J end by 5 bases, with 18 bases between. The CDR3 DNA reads TGCAGCGGCACCGGGACCGGCCCCAACGAGCAGTACTTC. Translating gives CSGTGTGPNEQYF.